This is a list of T cell receptor beta chains from one sample in a study of control samples from healthy donors and cancer patients. Libraries were prepared by immunoSEQ multiplex PCR; TCRdb keeps only in-frame clonotypes and omits some of them. The sample has 80,000 to 100,000 clones; about 79% are singletons. Sequenced material: blood. The receptors were gathered from a woman between 25 and 40 years old in good health. The CDR3 runs from the conserved cysteine through the conserved F or W. D genes are given only for firm matches. The listing skips clone size in some rows; elsewhere it reads once, few, many or a size class.

abundance	d_gene	v_gene	j_gene	CDR3nt	CDR3aa
-	TRBD1	TRBV2	TRBJ2-5	TGTGCCAGCAGTTTCCCTCTGACAGGGACAGAGACCCAGTACTTC	CASSFPLTGTETQYF
-	TRBD1	TRBV10-3	TRBJ1-6	TGTGCCATCAGTGCCAAGACAGGGTTTTACTCACCCCTCCACTTT	CAISAKTGFYSPLHF
-	TRBD1	TRBV5-4	TRBJ1-5	TGTGCCAGCAGCGTCGGGACAGGGCCAGGGCCCCAGCATTTT	CASSVGTGPGPQHF
-	-	TRBV5-1	TRBJ2-1	TGCGCCAGCAGCAGGGGCCCTTACAATGAGCAGTTCTTC	CASSRGPYNEQFF
many	-	TRBV5-5	TRBJ1-4	TGTGCCAGCAGCTTCATCGGTGCAACTAATGAAAAACTGTTTTTT	CASSFIGATNEKLFF
-	-	TRBV10-3	TRBJ1-5	TGTGCCATCAGTGAGGGACTAAATCAGCCCCAGCATTTT	CAISEGLNQPQHF
-	TRBD1	TRBV15	TRBJ1-5	TGTGCCACCAGCAGAGAGCAAGACAGGGGGCGGATCAATCAGCCCCAGCATTTT	CATSREQDRGRINQPQHF
once	-	TRBV30	TRBJ2-7	TGTGCCTGGAGTATCGGACGGGCCTACGAGCAGTACTTC	CAWSIGRAYEQYF
-	TRBD1	TRBV5-1	TRBJ2-1	TGCGCCAGCAGCTTGGACAGGGGTCCCTACAATGAGCAGTTCTTC	CASSLDRGPYNEQFF
-	-	TRBV3-1/TRBV3-2	TRBJ2-3	TGTGCCAGCAGCCAAGTTCGGGGCTCGGATACGCAGTATTTT	CASSQVRGSDTQYF
once	-	TRBV5-5	TRBJ2-7	TGTGCCAGCAGCTCTGGACAGCTCTACGAGCAGTACTTC	CASSSGQLYEQYF
-	TRBD1	TRBV19	TRBJ1-2	TGTGCCAGTACCGGACAGGGCAGGGATGGCTACACCTTC	CASTGQGRDGYTF
-	TRBD1	TRBV14	TRBJ2-7	TGTGCCAGCAGCCCCATTGACAGGGGGCGCCACGAGCAGTACTTC	CASSPIDRGRHEQYF
-	TRBD2	TRBV7-6	TRBJ2-7	TGTGCCAGCAGCCCCACTAGCGGGGGGGCCTACGAGCAGTACTTC	CASSPTSGGAYEQYF
-	-	TRBV7-9	TRBJ2-1	TGTGCCAGCAGCCAGGACAACTACAATGAGCAGTTCTTC	CASSQDNYNEQFF
-	-	TRBV6-5	TRBJ1-5	TGTGCCAGCAGGGGAATGAATATTGGCAATCAGCCCCAGCATTTT	CASRGMNIGNQPQHF
few	-	TRBV2	TRBJ1-2	TGTGCCAGCAGTGAAATTAACTATGGCTACACCTTC	CASSEINYGYTF
few	TRBD2	TRBV5-1	TRBJ2-3	TGCGCCAGCCGGCGGTCTAGCGGGGGGGCCCAGACAGATACGCAGTATTTT	CASRRSSGGAQTDTQYF
-	-	TRBV18	TRBJ1-2	TGTGCCAGCTCAGGTGGAGGGAGCTATGGCTACACCTTC	CASSGGGSYGYTF
-	-	TRBV2	TRBJ2-5	TGTGCCAGCCGGTCGGGGGTGGAGACCCAGTACTTC	CASRSGVETQYF